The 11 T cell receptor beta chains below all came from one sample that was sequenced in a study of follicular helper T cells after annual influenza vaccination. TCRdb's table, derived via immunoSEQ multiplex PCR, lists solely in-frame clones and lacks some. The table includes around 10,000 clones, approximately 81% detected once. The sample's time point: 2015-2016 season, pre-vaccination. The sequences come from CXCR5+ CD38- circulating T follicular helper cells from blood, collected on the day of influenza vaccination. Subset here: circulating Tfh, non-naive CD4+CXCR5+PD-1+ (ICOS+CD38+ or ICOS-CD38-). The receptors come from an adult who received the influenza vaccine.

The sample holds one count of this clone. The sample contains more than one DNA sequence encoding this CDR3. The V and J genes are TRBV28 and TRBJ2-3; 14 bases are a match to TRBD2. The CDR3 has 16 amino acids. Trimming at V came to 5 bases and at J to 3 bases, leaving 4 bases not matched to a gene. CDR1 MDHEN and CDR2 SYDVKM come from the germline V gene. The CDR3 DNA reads TGTGCCAGCAGTCTGGGACTAGCGGGGGAGACAGATACGCAGTATTTT. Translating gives CASSLGLAGETDTQYF.

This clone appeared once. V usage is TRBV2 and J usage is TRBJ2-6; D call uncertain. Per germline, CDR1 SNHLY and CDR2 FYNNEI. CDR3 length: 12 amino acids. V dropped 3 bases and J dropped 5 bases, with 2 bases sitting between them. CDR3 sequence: CASSDRANVLTF. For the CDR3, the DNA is TGTGCCAGCAGTGACAGGGCCAACGTCCTGACTTTC.

CDR3 bases: TGTGCCAGCAGCTTAGGGCGGCCGGGTTCACCCCTCCACTTT. Encoded protein: CASSLGRPGSPLHF. The chain recombines TRBV7-6 with TRBJ1-6; D unresolved. Germline CDR1 is SGHVS and CDR2 is FNYEAQ. CDR3 length: 14 residues. Deletions cut 1 base from V and 9 bases from J, with 10 bases between.

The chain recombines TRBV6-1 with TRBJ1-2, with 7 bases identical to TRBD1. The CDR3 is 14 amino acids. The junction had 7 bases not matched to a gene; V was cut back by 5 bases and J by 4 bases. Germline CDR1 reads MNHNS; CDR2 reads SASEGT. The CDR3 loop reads CASSFDRVAYGYTF. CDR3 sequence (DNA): TGTGCCAGCAGTTTCGACAGGGTGGCCTATGGCTACACCTTC.

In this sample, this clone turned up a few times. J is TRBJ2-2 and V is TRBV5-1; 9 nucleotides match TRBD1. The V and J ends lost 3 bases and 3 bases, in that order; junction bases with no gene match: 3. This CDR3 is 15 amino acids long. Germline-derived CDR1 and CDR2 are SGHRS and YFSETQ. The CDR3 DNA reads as TGCGCCAGCAGCTGGGACAGGGCGGACACCGGGGAGCTGTTTTTT. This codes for CASSWDRADTGELFF.

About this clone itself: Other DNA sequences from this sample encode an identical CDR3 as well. The CDR3 loop reads CASMANSGGGEQYF. The CDR3 region has the DNA TGTGCCAGCATGGCTAATAGCGGGGGCGGCGAGCAGTACTTC. V is TRBV6-5 and J is TRBJ2-7; 9 bases line up with TRBD2. The CDR3 is 14 residues long. Looked up from germline, CDR1 is MNHEY and CDR2 is SVGAGI. After removal of 7 bases from V and 6 bases from J, the junction contained 10 bases not matched to a gene.

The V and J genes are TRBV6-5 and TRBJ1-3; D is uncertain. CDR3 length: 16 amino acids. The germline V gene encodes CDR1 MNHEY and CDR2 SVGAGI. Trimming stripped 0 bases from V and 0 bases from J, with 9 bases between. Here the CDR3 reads CASSYSAQSSGNTIYF. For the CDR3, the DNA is TGTGCCAGCAGTTACTCGGCCCAGAGCTCTGGAAACACCATATATTTT.

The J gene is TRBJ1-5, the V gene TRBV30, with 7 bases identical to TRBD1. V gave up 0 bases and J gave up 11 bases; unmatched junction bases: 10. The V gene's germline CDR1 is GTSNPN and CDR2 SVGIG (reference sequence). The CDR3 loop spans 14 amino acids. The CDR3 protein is CAWSVGQGGTAQHF. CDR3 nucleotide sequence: TGTGCCTGGAGTGTCGGGCAGGGGGGAACAGCCCAGCATTTT.

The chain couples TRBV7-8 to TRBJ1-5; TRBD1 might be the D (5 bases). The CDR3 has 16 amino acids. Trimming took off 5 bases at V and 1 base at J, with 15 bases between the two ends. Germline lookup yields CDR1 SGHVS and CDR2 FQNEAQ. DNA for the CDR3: TGTGCCAGCAGCCGTTTTGGACACGAAAGCAATCAGCCCCAGCATTTT. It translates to CASSRFGHESNQPQHF.

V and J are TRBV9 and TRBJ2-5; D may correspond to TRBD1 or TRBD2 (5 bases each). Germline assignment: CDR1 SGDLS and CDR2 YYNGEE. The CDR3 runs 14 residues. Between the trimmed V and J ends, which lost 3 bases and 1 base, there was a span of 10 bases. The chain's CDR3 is CASSAGSRQETQYF. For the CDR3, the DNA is TGTGCCAGCAGCGCAGGGAGCCGCCAAGAGACCCAGTACTTC.

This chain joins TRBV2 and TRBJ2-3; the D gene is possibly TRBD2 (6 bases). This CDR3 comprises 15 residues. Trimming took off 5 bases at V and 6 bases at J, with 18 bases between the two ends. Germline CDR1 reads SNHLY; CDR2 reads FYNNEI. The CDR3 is CASSSTGVPGDTQYF. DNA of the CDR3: TGTGCCAGCAGTTCTACGGGGGTCCCGGGCGATACGCAGTATTTT.